Each of the 25 T cell receptor beta chains below was sequenced from the same sample in a study of human T cells and chemical hapten exposure. Via MiXCR, TCRdb re-called the RACE reads, giving one row per CDR3 protein. The repertoire has 42,000 or so distinct CDR3 sequences, approximately 9% of them found once; the top ten carry approximately 15%. The time point: patch test 2, 6 weeks after DPC sensitization. Treatment given: therapeutic diphenylcyclopropenone sensitization with weekly scalp DPC. Specimen: whole blood, collected in connection with sensitization to the hapten diphenylcyclopropenone (DPC). The receptors come from a woman between 40 and 55 years old with alopecia areata. Some clones in this sample may be carry-over from other donors' samples.

This clonotype was observed many times. This chain links TRBV28 with TRBJ1-2, with unresolved D. The CDR3 spans 14 residues. With 6 bases removed from V and 4 bases from J, the gap between germline ends came to 15 bases. Looked up from germline, CDR1 is MDHEN and CDR2 is SYDVKM. The CDR3 loop reads CASSPPGRVYGYTF. The CDR3 bases are TGTGCCAGCAGCCCCCCCGGCAGAGTCTATGGCTACACCTTC.

This clonotype was seen ten or more times. V and J are TRBV6-4 and TRBJ2-1, with 11 nucleotides matching TRBD2. The germline V gene has CDR1 MRHNA and CDR2 SNTAGT. V trimming: 4 bases; J trimming: 7 bases; junction bases outside the gene matches: 6. The CDR3 is 15 amino acids. The CDR3 DNA follows: TGTGCCAGCAGTGTGGTAGCGGGGGGGATGAATGAGCAGTTCTTC. It is translated as CASSVVAGGMNEQFF.

This clonotype was counted between two and nine times. This sequence joins TRBV4-1 and TRBJ1-5; perhaps TRBD1 as D (5 bases). V gave up 1 base and J gave up 4 bases, with 17 bases separating them. Germline V gene sequence: CDR1 MGHRA, CDR2 YSYEKL. This CDR3 is built from 17 residues. CDR3 loop: CASSQALGPGSNQPQHF. In nucleotides, the CDR3 is TGCGCCAGCAGCCAAGCGCTCGGGCCAGGGAGTAATCAGCCCCAGCATTTT.

This clonotype was observed at least ten times. This chain connects TRBV7-3 to TRBJ2-1; TRBD1 agrees at 9 bases. V gave up 0 bases and J gave up 5 bases; unmatched junction bases: 5. Germline assignment: CDR1 SGHTA and CDR2 FQGTGA. The CDR3 is 16 residues long. Here the CDR3 reads CASSLTGTGWNNEQFF. The CDR3 DNA reads as TGTGCCAGCAGCTTAACCGGGACAGGGTGGAACAATGAGCAGTTCTTC.

The V gene is TRBV30, the J gene TRBJ2-3, with TRBD2 matching over 9 bases. Germline CDR1 reads GTSNPN; CDR2 reads SVGIG (reference sequence). The length of the CDR3 is 14 residues. After removal of 2 bases from V and 4 bases from J, the junction contained 4 bases not matched to a gene. The CDR3 here is CAWSRGGVSDTQYF. CDR3 bases: TGTGCCTGGAGTCGCGGGGGGGTCTCAGATACGCAGTATTTT. Complete variable domain (other parts from reference TRBV30 and TRBJ2-3): SQTIHQWPATLVQPVGSPLSLECTVEGTSNPNLYWYRQAAGRGLQLLFYSVGIGQISSEVPQNLSASRPQDRQFILSSKKLLLSDSGFYLCAWSRGGVSDTQYFGPGTRLTVL.

This clonotype appeared many times. The rearrangement links TRBV28 to TRBJ2-7; D gene uncertain. The CDR3 runs 12 residues. The V gene lost 6 bases and the J gene lost 3 bases, with 9 bases spanning the gap. CDR1 MDHEN and CDR2 SYDVKM come from the germline V gene. CDR3 sequence: CASRSGIYEQYF. CDR3 in DNA: TGTGCCAGCAGATCTGGGATCTACGAGCAGTACTTC.

This chain uses TRBV11-3 with TRBJ2-2; D unclear. There are 16 residues in the CDR3. Deletions cut 1 base from V and 2 bases from J, with 11 bases between. Germline V gene sequence: CDR1 SGHNT, CDR2 YENEEA. CDR3 DNA: TGTGCCAGCAGCTTAGGAGCGCTGGGTAACACCGGGGAGCTGTTTTTT. Residues: CASSLGALGNTGELFF.

This clonotype has only a few counts. The chain uses TRBV29-1 and TRBJ1-5; D is uncertain. The germline V gene encodes CDR1 SQVTM and CDR2 ANQGSEA. The length of the CDR3 is 16 residues. Between the trimmed V and J ends, which lost 5 bases and 2 bases, there was a span of 19 bases. As DNA, the CDR3 is TGCAGCGTTCTTTTGGCGGGATCTGGGGGCAATCAGCCCCAGCATTTT. As protein: CSVLLAGSGGNQPQHF.

At least ten counts were recorded for this clonotype. The chain joins TRBV20-1 to TRBJ1-6; D unclear. Germline lookup yields CDR1 DFQATT and CDR2 SNEGSKA (reference sequence). The V end lost 5 bases, the J end lost 0 bases, and 8 bases lay between the germline ends. The CDR3 spans 14 residues. CDR3 loop: CSARGNSYNSPLHF. As DNA, the CDR3 is TGCAGTGCTCGGGGTAACTCCTATAATTCACCCCTCCACTTT.

This clonotype was recorded many times. The V call is TRBV4-2, the J call TRBJ1-1; D uncertain. V was trimmed by 0 bases and J by 3 bases, leaving 5 bases between them. This CDR3 has 13 amino acids. Germline V gene sequence: CDR1 LGHNA, CDR2 YNFKEQ. The CDR3 loop reads CASSQEMYTEAFF. CDR3 nucleotides: TGTGCCAGCAGCCAAGAGATGTACACTGAAGCTTTCTTT.

This clonotype came up many times. The rearrangement links TRBV18 to TRBJ1-1, with unresolved D. Trimming took off 6 bases at V and 2 bases at J, with 13 bases between the two ends. The CDR3 loop spans 14 amino acids. Germline V gene lookup returns CDR1 KGHSH and CDR2 LQKENI. This CDR3 is CASSARMGNTEAFF. The CDR3 DNA is TGTGCCAGCTCGGCAAGGATGGGTAACACTGAAGCTTTCTTT.

The chain uses TRBV13 and TRBJ2-4; D call uncertain. Trimming removed 1 base at V and 1 base at J, with 17 bases between. In germline, CDR1 is PRHDT, CDR2 FYEKMQ (reference sequence). This CDR3 contains 18 residues. The CDR3 reads CASSLARADGTAKNIQYF. For the CDR3, the DNA is TGTGCCAGCAGCTTAGCCCGCGCTGACGGCACTGCCAAAAACATTCAGTACTTC. Full variable domain (missing parts from reference TRBV13 and TRBJ2-4): AAGVIQSPRHLIKEKRETATLKCYPIPRHDTVYWYQQGPGQDPQFLISFYEKMQSDKGSIPDRFSAQQFSDYHSELNMSSLELGDSALYFCASSLARADGTAKNIQYFGAGTRLSVL.

Many counts were recorded for this clonotype. The J gene is TRBJ1-4, the V gene TRBV29-1; D uncertain. The CDR3 loop spans 13 amino acids. V lost 1 base and J 5 bases, leaving 8 bases between the germline ends. Germline loops: CDR1 SQVTM, CDR2 ANQGSEA. This CDR3 is CSVEGGGNEKLFF. The CDR3 DNA follows: TGCAGCGTTGAAGGGGGAGGCAATGAAAAACTGTTTTTT.

This clonotype was counted many times. This rearrangement joins TRBV28 to TRBJ1-4; TRBD1 matches at 11 bases. The V gene end was trimmed by 2 bases and the J gene end by 7 bases; junction bases not matched to a gene: 6. Germline CDR1 is MDHEN and CDR2 is SYDVKM. The CDR3 extends over 16 amino acids. The CDR3 bases are TGTGCCAGCAGTTTACGGACAGGGGGCCTCGGTGAAAAACTGTTTTTT. As protein: CASSLRTGGLGEKLFF.

This clonotype was recorded many times. The rearrangement joins TRBV25-1 to TRBJ2-5; D uncertain. Trimming took off 3 bases at V and 2 bases at J, with 7 bases between the two ends. The CDR3 runs to 13 residues. Germline values: CDR1 MGHDK, CDR2 SYGVNS. In nucleotides, the CDR3 is TGTGCCAGCAGTGAGGCCTTACAAGAGACCCAGTACTTC. Translation gives CASSEALQETQYF.

This clonotype was counted a few times. The chain links TRBV28 to TRBJ2-3; D unclear. The length of the CDR3 is 12 residues. Germline V CDR1 and CDR2: MDHEN, SYDVKM. V shed 6 bases and J shed 1 base, with 5 bases lying between them. CDR3 protein: CASRLGTDTQYF. DNA of the CDR3: TGTGCCAGCAGATTAGGCACAGATACGCAGTATTTT. Filled out from reference TRBV28 and TRBJ2-3, the complete variable domain reads DVKVTQSSRYLVKRTGEKVFLECVQDMDHENMFWYRQDPGLGLRLIYFSYDVKMKEKGDIPEGYSVSREKKERFSLILESASTNQTSMYLCASRLGTDTQYFGPGTRLTVL.

In this sample, this clonotype turned up many times. The genes are TRBV2 and TRBJ1-1, with D hard to call. This CDR3 region has 12 residues. Per germline, CDR1 SNHLY and CDR2 FYNNEI. V dropped 8 bases and J dropped 4 bases, with 11 bases sitting between them. The CDR3 region has the DNA TGTGCCAGCGGGTTTTTCTCCACTGAAGCTTTCTTT. Protein sequence: CASGFFSTEAFF.

This clonotype has at least ten counts. This sequence joins TRBV6-4 and TRBJ2-2; D is unresolved. The V end lost 0 bases, the J end lost 3 bases, and 2 bases lay between the germline ends. CDR1 and CDR2 (germline): MRHNA, SNTAGT. The CDR3 is 13 amino acids. The CDR3 spells CASSDSDTGELFF. Written as DNA, the CDR3 is TGTGCCAGCAGTGACTCGGACACCGGGGAGCTGTTTTTT.

This clonotype was detected a few times. J is TRBJ1-5 and V is TRBV18; TRBD1 aligns across 7 bases. Germline CDR1 is KGHSH and CDR2 is LQKENI. The CDR3 has 15 residues. V trimming: 2 bases; J trimming: 7 bases; junction bases outside the gene matches: 8. CDR3 loop: CASSPRDRRGQPQHF. Here the CDR3 DNA reads TGTGCCAGCTCACCAAGGGACAGAAGGGGACAGCCCCAGCATTTT.

This clonotype was observed at least ten times. The chain couples TRBV15 to TRBJ1-5; D remains ambiguous. Trimming shortened V by 0 bases and J by 6 bases, and 9 bases separated the two germline ends. CDR3 length: 14 amino acids. The germline V gene has CDR1 LNHNV and CDR2 YYDKDF (reference sequence). The CDR3 DNA is TGTGCCACCAGCAGAGATGTTGAGGCTCAGCCCCAGCATTTT. Amino acid sequence: CATSRDVEAQPQHF.

In this sample, this clonotype turned up a few times. The J gene is TRBJ2-2, the V gene TRBV5-1, with 7 bases fitting TRBD1. This CDR3 has 15 residues. The ends lost 1 base at V and 0 bases at J; junction bases unmatched: 0. Germline assignment: CDR1 SGHRS and CDR2 YFSETQ. The CDR3 DNA follows: TGCGCCAGCAGCTTGACAGGGGCGAACACCGGGGAGCTGTTTTTT. It encodes CASSLTGANTGELFF. Combining the CDR3 with reference TRBV5-1 and TRBJ2-2 gives the whole variable domain KAGVTQTPRYLIKTRGQQVTLSCSPISGHRSVSWYQQTPGQGLQFLFEYFSETQRNKGNFPGRFSGRQFSNSRSEMNVSTLELGDSALYLCASSLTGANTGELFFGEGSRLTVL.

This clonotype came up many times. The rearrangement joins TRBV24-1 to TRBJ2-5; 8 bases fit TRBD2. The CDR3 totals 16 residues. Germline V gene data show CDR1 as KGHDR and CDR2 as SFDVKD. The trim removed 4 bases at V and 2 bases at J, leaving 8 bases unmatched. The CDR3 coding sequence is TGTGCCACCAGTGACCAGACTAGCGCGGTACAAGAGACCCAGTACTTC. Translating gives CATSDQTSAVQETQYF.

This clonotype has at least ten counts. This rearrangement joins TRBV5-1 to TRBJ2-6, with 10 bases lining up with TRBD1. The CDR3 length is 18 residues. CDR1 and CDR2 from the germline V gene are SGHRS and YFSETQ. The V and J ends lost 4 bases and 0 bases, in that order; junction bases with no gene match: 7. CDR3 sequence (DNA): TGCGCCAGCAGCCAGATGGGACAGGGGAGCTCTGGGGCCAACGTCCTGACTTTC. Translating gives CASSQMGQGSSGANVLTF.

This clonotype has a count of ten or more. The V gene is TRBV4-1, the J gene TRBJ2-5, with TRBD2 matching 8 bases. Germline values: CDR1 MGHRA, CDR2 YSYEKL. V gave up 1 base and J gave up 7 bases; unmatched junction bases: 8. This CDR3 region has 15 residues. The CDR3 region has the DNA TGCGCCAGCAGCCAAGGTACTAGCGGAAGGGGGACCCAGTACTTC. Protein sequence: CASSQGTSGRGTQYF.

This clonotype was seen at least ten times. The chain uses TRBV6-2 or TRBV6-3 and TRBJ2-2; weak D call: TRBD2 (6 bases). This CDR3 region has 19 residues. V was shortened by 0 bases and J by 1 base, with 18 bases between the two germline ends. Germline CDR1 is MNHEY and CDR2 is SVGEGT. The CDR3 nucleotides read TGTGCCAGCAGTTACTCGAGGGACCCGGGAGACCAGAACACCGGGGAGCTGTTTTTT. It translates to CASSYSRDPGDQNTGELFF.